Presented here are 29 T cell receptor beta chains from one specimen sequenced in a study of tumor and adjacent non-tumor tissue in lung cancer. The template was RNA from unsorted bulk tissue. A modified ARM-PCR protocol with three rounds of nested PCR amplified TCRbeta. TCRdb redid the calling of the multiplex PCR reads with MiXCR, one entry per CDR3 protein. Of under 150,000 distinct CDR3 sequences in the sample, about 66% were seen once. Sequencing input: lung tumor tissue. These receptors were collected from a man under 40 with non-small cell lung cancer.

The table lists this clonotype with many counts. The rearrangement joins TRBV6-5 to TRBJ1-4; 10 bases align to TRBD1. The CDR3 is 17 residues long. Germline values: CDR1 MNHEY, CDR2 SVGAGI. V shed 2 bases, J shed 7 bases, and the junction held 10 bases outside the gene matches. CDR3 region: CASSYLGQGGYGEKLFF. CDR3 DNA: TGTGCCAGCAGTTACCTAGGACAGGGGGGATATGGTGAAAAACTGTTTTTT.

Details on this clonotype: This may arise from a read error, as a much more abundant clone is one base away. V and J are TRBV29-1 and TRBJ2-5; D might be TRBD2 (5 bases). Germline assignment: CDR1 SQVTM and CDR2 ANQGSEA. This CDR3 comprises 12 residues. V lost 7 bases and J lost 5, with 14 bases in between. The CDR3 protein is CSGATEGETQYF. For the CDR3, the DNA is TGCAGCGGCGCAACAGAGGGCGAGACCCAGTACTTC.

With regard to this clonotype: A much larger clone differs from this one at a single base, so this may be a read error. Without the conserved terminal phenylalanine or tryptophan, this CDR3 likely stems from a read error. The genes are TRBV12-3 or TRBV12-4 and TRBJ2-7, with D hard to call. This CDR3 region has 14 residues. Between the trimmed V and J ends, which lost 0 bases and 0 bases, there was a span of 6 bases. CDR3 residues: CASSLADGSYEQYL. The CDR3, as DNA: TGTGCCAGCAGTTTAGCGGACGGCTCCTACGAGCAGTACTTG.

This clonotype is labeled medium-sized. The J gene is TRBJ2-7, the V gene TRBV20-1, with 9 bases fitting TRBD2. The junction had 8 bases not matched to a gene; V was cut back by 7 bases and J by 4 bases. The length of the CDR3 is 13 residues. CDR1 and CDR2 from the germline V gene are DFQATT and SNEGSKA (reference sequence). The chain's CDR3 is CSVGGRAEYEQYF. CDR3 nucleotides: TGCAGTGTAGGCGGGAGGGCCGAATACGAGCAGTACTTC.

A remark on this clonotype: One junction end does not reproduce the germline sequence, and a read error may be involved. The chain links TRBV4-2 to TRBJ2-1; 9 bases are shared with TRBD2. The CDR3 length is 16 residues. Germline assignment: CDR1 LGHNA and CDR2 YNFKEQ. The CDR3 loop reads CASSGASGAFGIEQSF. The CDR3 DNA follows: TGTGCCAGCAGCGGGGCTAGCGGGGCATTTGGGATTGAGCAGTCCTTC.

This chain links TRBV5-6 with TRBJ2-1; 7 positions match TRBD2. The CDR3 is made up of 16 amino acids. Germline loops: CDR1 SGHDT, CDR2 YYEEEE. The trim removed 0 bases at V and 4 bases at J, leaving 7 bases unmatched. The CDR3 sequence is CASSLARTRGYNEQFF. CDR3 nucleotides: TGTGCCAGCAGCTTGGCCCGGACTAGAGGGTACAATGAGCAGTTCTTC. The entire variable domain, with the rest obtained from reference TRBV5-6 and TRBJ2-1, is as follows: DAGVTQSPTHLIKTRGQQVTLRCSPKSGHDTVSWYQQALGQGPQFIFQYYEEEERQRGNFPDRFSGHQFPNYSSELNVNALLLGDSALYLCASSLARTRGYNEQFFGPGTRLTVL.

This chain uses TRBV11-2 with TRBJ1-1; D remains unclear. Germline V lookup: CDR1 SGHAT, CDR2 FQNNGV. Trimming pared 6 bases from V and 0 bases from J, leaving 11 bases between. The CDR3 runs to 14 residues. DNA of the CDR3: TGTGCCAGCAGGTTACCCTCCATGAACACTGAAGCTTTCTTT. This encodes CASRLPSMNTEAFF.

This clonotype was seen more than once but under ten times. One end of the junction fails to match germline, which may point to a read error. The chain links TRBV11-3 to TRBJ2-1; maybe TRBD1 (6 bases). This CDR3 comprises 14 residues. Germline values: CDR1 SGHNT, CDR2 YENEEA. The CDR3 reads CASSLLDRDNEHIF. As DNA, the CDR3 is TGTGCCAGCAGCTTGCTGGACAGAGACAATGAGCATATCTTC. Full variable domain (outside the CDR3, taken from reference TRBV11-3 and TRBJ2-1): EAGVVQSPRYKIIEKKQPVAFWCNPISGHNTLYWYLQNLGQGPELLIRYENEEAVDDSQLPKDRFSAERLKGVDSTLKIQPAELGDSAVYLCASSLLDRDNEHIFGPGTRLTVL.

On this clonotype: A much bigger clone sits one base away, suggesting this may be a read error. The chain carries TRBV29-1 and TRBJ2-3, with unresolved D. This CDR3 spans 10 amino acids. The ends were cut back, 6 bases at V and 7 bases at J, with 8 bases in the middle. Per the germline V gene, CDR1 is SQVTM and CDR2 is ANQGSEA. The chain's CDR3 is CSVGTHTQYF. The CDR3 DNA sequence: TGCAGCGTCGGAACACATACGCAGTATTTT.

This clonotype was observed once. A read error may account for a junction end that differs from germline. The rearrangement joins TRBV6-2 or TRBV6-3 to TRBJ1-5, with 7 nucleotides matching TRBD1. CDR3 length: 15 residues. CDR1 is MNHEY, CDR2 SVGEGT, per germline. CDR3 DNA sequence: TGTACCAGCACTAAGGGGGCAGTTAGCAATCAGCCCCAGCATTTT. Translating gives CTSTKGAVSNQPQHF.

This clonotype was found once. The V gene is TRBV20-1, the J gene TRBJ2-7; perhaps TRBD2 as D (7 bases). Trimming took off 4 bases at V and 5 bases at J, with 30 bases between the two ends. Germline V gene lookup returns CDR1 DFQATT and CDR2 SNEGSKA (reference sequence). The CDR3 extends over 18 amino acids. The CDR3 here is CSATPGRGGLPLRDEQYF. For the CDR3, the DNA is TGCAGTGCTACCCCCGGGAGAGGGGGACTACCCCTTCGGGACGAGCAGTACTTC.

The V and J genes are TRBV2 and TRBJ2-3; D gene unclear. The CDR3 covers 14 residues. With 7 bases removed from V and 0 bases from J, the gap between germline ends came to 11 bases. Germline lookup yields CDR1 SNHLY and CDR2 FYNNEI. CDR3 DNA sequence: TGTGCCAGCAAGCTTGTGGGTAGCACAGATACGCAGTATTTT. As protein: CASKLVGSTDTQYF.

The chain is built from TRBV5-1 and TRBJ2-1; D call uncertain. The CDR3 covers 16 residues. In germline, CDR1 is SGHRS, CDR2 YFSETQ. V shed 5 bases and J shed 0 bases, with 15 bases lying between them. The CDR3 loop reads CASRLEPQSSYNEQFF. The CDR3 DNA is TGCGCCAGCAGACTGGAGCCTCAGAGCTCCTACAATGAGCAGTTCTTC.

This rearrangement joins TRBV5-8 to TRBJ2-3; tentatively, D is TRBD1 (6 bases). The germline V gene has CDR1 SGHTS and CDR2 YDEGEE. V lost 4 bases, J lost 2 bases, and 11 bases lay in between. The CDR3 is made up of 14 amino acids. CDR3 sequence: CASSHGQNTDTQYF. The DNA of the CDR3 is TGTGCCAGCAGCCATGGACAGAACACAGATACGCAGTATTTT.

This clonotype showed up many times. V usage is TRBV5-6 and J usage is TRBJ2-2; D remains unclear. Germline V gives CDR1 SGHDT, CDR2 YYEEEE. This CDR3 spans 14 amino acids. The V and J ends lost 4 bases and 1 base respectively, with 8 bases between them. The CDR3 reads CASSPVENTGELFF. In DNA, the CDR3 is TGTGCCAGCAGCCCGGTCGAGAACACCGGGGAGCTGTTTTTT. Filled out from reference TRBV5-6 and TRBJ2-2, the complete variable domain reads DAGVTQSPTHLIKTRGQQVTLRCSPKSGHDTVSWYQQALGQGPQFIFQYYEEEERQRGNFPDRFSGHQFPNYSSELNVNALLLGDSALYLCASSPVENTGELFFGEGSRLTVL.

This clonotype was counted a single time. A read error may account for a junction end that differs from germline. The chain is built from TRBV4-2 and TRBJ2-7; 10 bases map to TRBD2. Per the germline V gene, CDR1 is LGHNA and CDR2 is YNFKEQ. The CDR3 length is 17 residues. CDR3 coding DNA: TGTGCCAGCATCCAAGTACAAGCTAGCGGGAGCTCCTATGAGCAGTACTTC. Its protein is CASIQVQASGSSYEQYF.

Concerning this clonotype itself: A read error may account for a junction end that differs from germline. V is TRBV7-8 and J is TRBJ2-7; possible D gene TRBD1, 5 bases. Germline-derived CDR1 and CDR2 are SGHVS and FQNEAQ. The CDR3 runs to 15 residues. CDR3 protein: CASSLQETASYDQYF. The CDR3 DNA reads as TGTGCCAGCAGCCTACAGGAAACCGCCTCCTACGATCAGTATTTC.

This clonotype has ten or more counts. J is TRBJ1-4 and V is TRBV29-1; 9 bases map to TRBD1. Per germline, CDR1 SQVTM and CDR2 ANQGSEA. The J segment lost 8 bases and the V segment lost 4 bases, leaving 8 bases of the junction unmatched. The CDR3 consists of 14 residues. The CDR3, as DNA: TGCAGCGTTGCCCCACAGGGGGCGGGGGAAAAACTGTTTTTT. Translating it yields CSVAPQGAGEKLFF.

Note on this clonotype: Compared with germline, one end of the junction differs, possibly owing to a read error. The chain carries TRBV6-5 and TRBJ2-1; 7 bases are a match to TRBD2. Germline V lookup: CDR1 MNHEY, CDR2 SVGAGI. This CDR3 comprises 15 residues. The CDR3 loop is CASSSVLASYNERFF. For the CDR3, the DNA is TGTGCCAGCAGTTCAGTACTAGCGAGTTACAATGAGCGGTTCTTC.

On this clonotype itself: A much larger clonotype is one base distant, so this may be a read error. In DNA, the CDR3 is TGCAGCGTTGGAGGACAGGGGGCCTACAAGCAGTACTTC. This codes for CSVGGQGAYKQYF. The chain links TRBV29-1 to TRBJ2-7; 11 bases map to TRBD1. CDR3 length equals 13 residues. Germline values: CDR1 SQVTM, CDR2 ANQGSEA.

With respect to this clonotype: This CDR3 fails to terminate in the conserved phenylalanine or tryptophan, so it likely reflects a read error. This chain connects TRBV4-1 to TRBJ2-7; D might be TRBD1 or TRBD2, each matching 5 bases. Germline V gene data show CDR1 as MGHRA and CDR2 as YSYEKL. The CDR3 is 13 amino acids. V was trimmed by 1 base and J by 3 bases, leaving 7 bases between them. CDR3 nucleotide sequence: TGCGCCAGCAGCCAAGGTGGGGGCTACGAGCAGTACATC. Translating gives CASSQGGGYEQYI.

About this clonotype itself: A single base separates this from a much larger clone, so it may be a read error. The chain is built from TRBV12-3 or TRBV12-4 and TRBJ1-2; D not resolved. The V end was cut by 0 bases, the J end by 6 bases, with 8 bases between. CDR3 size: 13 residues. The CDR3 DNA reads TGTGCCAGCAGTTTAGCGCTACAAAATGGCTACACCTTC. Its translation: CASSLALQNGYTF.

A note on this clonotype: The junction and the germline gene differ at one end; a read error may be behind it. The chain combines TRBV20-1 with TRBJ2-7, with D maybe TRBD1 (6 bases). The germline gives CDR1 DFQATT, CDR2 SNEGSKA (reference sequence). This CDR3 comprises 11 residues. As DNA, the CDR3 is TGCAGTCCTAGATCGGGACATGAGCAGTACTTT. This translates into CSPRSGHEQYF.

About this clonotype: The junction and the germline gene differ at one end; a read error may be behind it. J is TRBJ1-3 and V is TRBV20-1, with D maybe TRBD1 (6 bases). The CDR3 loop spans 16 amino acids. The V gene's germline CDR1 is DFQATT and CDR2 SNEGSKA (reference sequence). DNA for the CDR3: TGCAGTGCTAGACCTACTGCGGGGGGGGCTGGAACCACCATATATTTT. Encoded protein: CSARPTAGGAGTTIYF.

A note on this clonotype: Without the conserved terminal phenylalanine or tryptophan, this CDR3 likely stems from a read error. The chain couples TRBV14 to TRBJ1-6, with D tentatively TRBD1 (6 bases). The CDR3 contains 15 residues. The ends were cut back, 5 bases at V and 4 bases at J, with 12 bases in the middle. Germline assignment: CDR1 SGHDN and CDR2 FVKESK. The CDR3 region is CASSAHRDYNSPLHL. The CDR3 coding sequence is TGTGCCAGCAGCGCCCACAGGGATTATAATTCACCCCTCCACCTT.

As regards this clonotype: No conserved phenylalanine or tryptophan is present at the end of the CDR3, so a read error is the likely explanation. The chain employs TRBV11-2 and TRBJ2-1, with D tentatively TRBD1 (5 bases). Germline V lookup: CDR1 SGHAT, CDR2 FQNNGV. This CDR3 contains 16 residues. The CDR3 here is CASSLGQTTGANEQFL. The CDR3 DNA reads TGTGCCAGTAGCTTAGGGCAGACAACTGGGGCCAATGAGCAGTTCCTC.

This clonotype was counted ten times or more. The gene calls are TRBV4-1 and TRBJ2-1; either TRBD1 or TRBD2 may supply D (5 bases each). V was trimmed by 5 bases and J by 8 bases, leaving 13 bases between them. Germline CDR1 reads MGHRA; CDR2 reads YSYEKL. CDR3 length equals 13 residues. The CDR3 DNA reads TGCGCCAGCAGCTTTAGGGTGGGGGATGAGCAGTTCTTC. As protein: CASSFRVGDEQFF.

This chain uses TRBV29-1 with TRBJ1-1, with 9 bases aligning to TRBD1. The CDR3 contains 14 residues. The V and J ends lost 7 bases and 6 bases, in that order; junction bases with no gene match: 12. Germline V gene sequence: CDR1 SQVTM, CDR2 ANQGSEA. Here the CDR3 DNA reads TGCAGCGCCCCGGGACAGGGACTCGGGGCTGAAGCTTTCTTT. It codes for CSAPGQGLGAEAFF.

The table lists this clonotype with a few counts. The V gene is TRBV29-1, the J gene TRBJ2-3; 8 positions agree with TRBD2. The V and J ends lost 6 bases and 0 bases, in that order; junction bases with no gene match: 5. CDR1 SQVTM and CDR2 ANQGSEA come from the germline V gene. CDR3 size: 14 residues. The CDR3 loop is CSVVLAVSTDTQYF. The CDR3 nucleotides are TGCAGCGTGGTACTAGCGGTGAGCACAGATACGCAGTATTTT.